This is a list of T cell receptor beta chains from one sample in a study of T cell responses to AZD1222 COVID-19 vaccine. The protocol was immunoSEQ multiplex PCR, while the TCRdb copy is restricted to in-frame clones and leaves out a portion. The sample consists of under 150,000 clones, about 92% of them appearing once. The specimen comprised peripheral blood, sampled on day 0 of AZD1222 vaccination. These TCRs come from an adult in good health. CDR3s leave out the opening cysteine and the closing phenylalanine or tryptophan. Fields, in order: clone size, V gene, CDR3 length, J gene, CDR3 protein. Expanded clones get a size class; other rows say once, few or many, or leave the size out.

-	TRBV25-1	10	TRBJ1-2	ASMGAAYGYT
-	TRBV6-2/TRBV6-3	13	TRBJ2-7	ASSFGLVPPYEQY
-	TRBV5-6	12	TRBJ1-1	ASSFIGEDTEAF
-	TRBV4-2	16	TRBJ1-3	ASSPNSPGTVSGNTIY
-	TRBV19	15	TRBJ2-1	ASSRSSGGAAYNEQF
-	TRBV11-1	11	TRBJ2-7	ASSLAVTYEQY
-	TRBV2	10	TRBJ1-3	ATGTDRNTIY
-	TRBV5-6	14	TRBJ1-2	ASSPGGQATNYGYT
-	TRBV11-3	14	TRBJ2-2	ASSLYGAGGTGELF
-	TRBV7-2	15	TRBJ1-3	ASSLVGGGSGGNTIY
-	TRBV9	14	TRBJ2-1	ASSVAAVSSYNEQF
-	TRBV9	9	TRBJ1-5	ASSVVEPQH
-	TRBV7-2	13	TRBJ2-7	ASSLAGTGTYEQY
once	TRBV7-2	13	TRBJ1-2	ASSARSNVGYGYT
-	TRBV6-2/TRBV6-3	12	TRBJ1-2	ASSPRITGNGYT
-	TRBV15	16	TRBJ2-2	ATSREVLGGLNTGELF
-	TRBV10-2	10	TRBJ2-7	ATGTGGYEQY
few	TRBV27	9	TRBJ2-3	ATQGTDTQY
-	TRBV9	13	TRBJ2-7	ASSVEGVPDYEQY
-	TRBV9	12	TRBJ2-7	ASSVTGTGYEQY
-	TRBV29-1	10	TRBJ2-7	SVRVGSYEQY
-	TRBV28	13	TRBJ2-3	ASSLRDGPTDTQY
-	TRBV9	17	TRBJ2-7	ASSVDKERRPPLDYEQY
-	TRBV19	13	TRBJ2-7	ASSRQTGASYEQY
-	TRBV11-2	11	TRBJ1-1	ASSQDRDTEAF
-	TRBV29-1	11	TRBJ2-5	SVEFLVGKTQY
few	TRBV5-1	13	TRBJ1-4	ASSLGAATNEKLF
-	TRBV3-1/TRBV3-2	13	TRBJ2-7	ASSEKEGTSYEQY
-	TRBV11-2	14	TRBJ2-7	ASSLRTSRRSYEQY
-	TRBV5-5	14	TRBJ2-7	ASSLGVDVSSYEQY
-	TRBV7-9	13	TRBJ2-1	ASSLRQGSYNEQF
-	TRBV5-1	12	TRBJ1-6	ASSAQGRDSPLH
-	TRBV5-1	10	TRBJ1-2	ASSLRQGNYT
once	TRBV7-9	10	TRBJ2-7	ASSPSAHEQY
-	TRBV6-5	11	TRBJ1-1	ASIFGVNTEAF
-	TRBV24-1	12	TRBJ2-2	ATSDHVHTGELF
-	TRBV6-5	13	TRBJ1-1	ASSYSHRGDTEAF
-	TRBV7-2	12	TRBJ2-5	ASSLVRSHETQY